Detailed here is one T cell receptor (beta chain). Authors' methods: From reference gene primer amplification, estimates of nucleated cell counts were derived. Here immunoSEQ multiplex PCR was the method, and the copy in TCRdb shows in-frame clones only, minus some. V, J and clone size are those of that table, while D and trimming were read from the DNA. The sample carries approximately 90,000 clones, about 85% recorded once. These data originate in a study of blood T cell repertoires in COVID-19. Overall study context: The United States, Italy and Spain provided the acute and convalescent COVID-19 samples.

This CDR3 region has 18 residues. Germline V lookup: CDR1 SGHAT, CDR2 FQNNGV. Trimming stripped 2 bases from V and 4 bases from J, with 24 bases between. The rearrangement joins TRBV11-2 to TRBJ2-7; D might be TRBD2 (5 bases). The sequencing input was peripheral blood. The origin of this receptor is a man older than 75 with acute or convalescent COVID-19. The CDR3 region has the DNA TGTGCCAGCAGCTTACCCCCTCCGGGCGGCCTGGGAGAATACGAGCAGTACTTC. Protein product: CASSLPPPGGLGEYEQYF.